These 15 T cell receptor beta chains were sequenced from one sample in a study of cytomegalovirus exposure and HLA in healthy donors. Primers: 60 Vbeta forward and 13 Jbeta reverse. Using immunoSEQ multiplex PCR, the repertoire was profiled, and TCRdb retains in-frame clones only, with some absent. Here the sample spans 200,000 to 250,000 clones, about 85% being singletons. The sample was PBMCs. The origin of the receptors is a human donor in good health.

This chain joins TRBV5-4 and TRBJ2-1; perhaps TRBD2 as D (7 bases). The V gene lost 4 bases and the J gene lost 4 bases, with 9 bases spanning the gap. From germline, CDR1 is SGHNT and CDR2 YYREEE (reference sequence). CDR3 size: 13 residues. The CDR3 is CASSRGGYNEQFF. The CDR3 bases are TGTGCCAGCAGCAGGGGGGGTTACAATGAGCAGTTCTTC.

CDR3 in amino acids: CASSSVRTGARTGELFF. The CDR3 bases are TGTGCCAGCAGCTCAGTTAGGACAGGGGCCAGGACCGGGGAGCTGTTTTTT. J is TRBJ2-2 and V is TRBV11-1; 9 bases match TRBD1. Germline V CDR1 and CDR2: SGHAT, FQDESV (reference sequence). Losses at the gene ends were 4 bases for V and 5 bases for J; bases not matched to a gene: 11. CDR3 size: 17 residues.

This clone came up once. The V gene is TRBV15, the J gene TRBJ1-5; D unclear. Germline CDR1 reads LNHNV; CDR2 reads YYDKDF (reference sequence). CDR3 length: 13 residues. Trimming cost V 4 bases and J 7 bases, with 11 bases left between them. CDR3 nucleotides: TGTGCCACCAGCACTGCTACCGAACAGCCCCAGCATTTT. Encoded protein: CATSTATEQPQHF.

The chain joins TRBV6-5 to TRBJ2-5; 7 nucleotides agree with TRBD1. There are 14 residues in the CDR3. CDR1 and CDR2 (germline): MNHEY, SVGAGI. Losses at the gene ends were 3 bases for V and 4 bases for J; bases not matched to a gene: 5. CDR3 sequence: CASSYRRDRETQYF. CDR3 sequence (DNA): TGTGCCAGCAGTTATAGAAGGGACAGAGAGACCCAGTACTTC.

The chain links TRBV7-9 to TRBJ1-4; TRBD1 might be the D (5 bases). The CDR3 runs 18 residues. Germline-derived CDR1 and CDR2 are SEHNR and FQNEAQ (reference sequence). Trimming cost V 5 bases and J 0 bases, with 19 bases left between them. CDR3 in DNA: TGTGCCAGCAGCCCCAGTATAGCCACAGGTGCAACTAATGAAAAACTGTTTTTT. Protein sequence: CASSPSIATGATNEKLFF.

This rearrangement joins TRBV15 to TRBJ2-1; TRBD2 aligns across 8 bases. The germline CDR1 and CDR2 sequences are LNHNV and YYDKDF (reference sequence). The CDR3 extends over 18 amino acids. Losses at the gene ends were 3 bases for V and 5 bases for J; bases not matched to a gene: 15. The CDR3 DNA reads as TGTGCCACCAGCAGCTCCCCTTGGACTAGCTATATGAACAATGAGCAGTTCTTC. The encoded protein is CATSSSPWTSYMNNEQFF.

A few counts support this clone. V and J are TRBV6-5 and TRBJ2-1; 10 nucleotides agree with TRBD2. V was pared by 6 bases and J by 6 bases, with 8 bases of the junction left unmatched. CDR1 is MNHEY and CDR2 is SVGAGI in the germline V gene. The length of the CDR3 is 15 residues. The chain's CDR3 is CASSRLAGGRNEQFF. CDR3 nucleotides: TGTGCCAGCAGCCGCTTAGCGGGAGGACGCAATGAGCAGTTCTTC.

The CDR3 DNA follows: TGCGCCAGCAGCCAAGATACTATGTCGTGGTATGGCTACACCTTC. Its translation is CASSQDTMSWYGYTF. The rearrangement joins TRBV4-1 to TRBJ1-2; D call uncertain. The CDR3 covers 15 residues. V gave up 0 bases and J gave up 5 bases, with 13 bases separating them. Germline CDR1 MGHRA, CDR2 YSYEKL.

J is TRBJ2-3 and V is TRBV30; no reliable D call. The CDR3 totals 12 residues. The germline CDR1 and CDR2 sequences are GTSNPN and SVGIG (reference sequence). The V end lost 1 base, the J end lost 2 bases, and 4 bases lay between the germline ends. The CDR3 protein is CAWSDNTDTQYF. The CDR3 DNA sequence: TGTGCCTGGAGTGACAACACAGATACGCAGTATTTT.

The rearrangement joins TRBV5-1 to TRBJ1-2, with a tentative D call TRBD1 (5 bases). This CDR3 has 14 amino acids. Trimming left V 2 bases short and J 1 base short, with 9 bases between. The germline CDR1 and CDR2 sequences are SGHRS and YFSETQ. The CDR3 DNA reads TGCGCCAGCAGCTTCGACAGAATTAACTATGGCTACACCTTC. This translates into CASSFDRINYGYTF. Variable domain in full (rest from reference TRBV5-1 and TRBJ1-2): KAGVTQTPRYLIKTRGQQVTLSCSPISGHRSVSWYQQTPGQGLQFLFEYFSETQRNKGNFPGRFSGRQFSNSRSEMNVSTLELGDSALYLCASSFDRINYGYTFGSGTRLTVV.

J is TRBJ2-6 and V is TRBV30; TRBD1 matches at 8 bases. The ends lost 0 bases at V and 4 bases at J; junction bases unmatched: 11. The CDR3 runs to 18 residues. CDR1 GTSNPN and CDR2 SVGIG come from the germline V gene (reference sequence). The CDR3 DNA reads as TGTGCCTGGAGTGTAAAAACAGGGGGTAGGAAGGGGGCCAACGTCCTGACTTTC. Its protein is CAWSVKTGGRKGANVLTF.

This clone is a singleton in its sample. This chain joins TRBV25-1 and TRBJ2-1, with TRBD2 matching 8 bases. Germline V gives CDR1 MGHDK, CDR2 SYGVNS. V trimming: 3 bases; J trimming: 6 bases; junction bases outside the gene matches: 7. The CDR3 spans 15 residues. This CDR3 is CASSDDSGRINEQFF. The DNA for the CDR3 is TGTGCCAGCAGTGATGACAGCGGGAGAATCAATGAGCAGTTCTTC.

This chain joins TRBV6-6 and TRBJ1-5, with no clear D. The germline gives CDR1 MNHNY, CDR2 SVGAGI (reference sequence). Between the trimmed V and J ends, which lost 10 bases and 4 bases, there was a span of 11 bases. CDR3 size: 12 residues. This CDR3 is CAIAQSNQPQHF. Written as DNA, the CDR3 is TGTGCCATCGCCCAGTCAAATCAGCCCCAGCATTTT.

The V and J genes are TRBV19 and TRBJ1-5; TRBD1 matches at 7 bases. V trimming: 4 bases; J trimming: 7 bases; junction bases outside the gene matches: 10. The length of the CDR3 is 15 residues. Germline V gene lookup returns CDR1 LNHDA and CDR2 SQIVND (reference sequence). This CDR3 reads CASSTDRAARQPQHF. Written as DNA, the CDR3 is TGTGCCAGTAGTACCGACAGGGCCGCACGACAGCCCCAGCATTTT.

CDR3 DNA: TGTGCCAGCAGTTCCGGGGACAGCTTTGAAGCTTTCTTT. Translated: CASSSGDSFEAFF. V gene TRBV6-5 combines with J gene TRBJ1-1; TRBD1 aligns across 7 bases. CDR1 and CDR2 from the germline V gene are MNHEY and SVGAGI. J lost 7 bases, V lost 4 bases, and 6 bases had no gene match. The CDR3 is 13 amino acids.